These 7 T cell receptor beta chains were all obtained from the same sample, sequenced in a study of shared clonotypes between healthy human individuals. Method: immunoSEQ multiplex PCR; TCRdb's copy keeps in-frame clones and lacks some. Of about 2.4 million clones detected, around 90% appear once; the ten largest clones hold about 0.13%. Source material: naive CD4+ T cells sorted from blood. Sample subset: CD45RA+ positively selected. These receptors came from a man younger than 35 in good health.

This sequence joins TRBV2 and TRBJ1-2; TRBD1 might be the D (6 bases). Germline-derived CDR1 and CDR2 are SNHLY and FYNNEI. This CDR3 spans 16 amino acids. The V end lost 5 bases, the J end lost 4 bases, and 20 bases lay between the germline ends. CDR3: CASSTSSGQSSYGYTF. The CDR3 region has the DNA TGTGCCAGCAGTACTTCTTCCGGACAGAGTAGCTATGGCTACACCTTC. Drawing the rest from reference TRBV2 and TRBJ1-2, the complete variable domain is EPEVTQTPSHQVTQMGQEVILRCVPISNHLYFYWYRQILGQKVEFLVSFYNNEISEKSEIFDDQFSVERPDGSNFTLKIRSTKLEDSAMYFCASSTSSGQSSYGYTFGSGTRLTVV.

The chain recombines TRBV6-1 with TRBJ2-3, with D maybe TRBD1 (5 bases). The V end was cut by 1 base, the J end by 5 bases, with 10 bases between. The germline V gene has CDR1 MNHNS and CDR2 SASEGT. The CDR3 runs to 14 residues. CDR3 loop: CASSEGRVLDTQYF. The CDR3 DNA sequence: TGTGCCAGCAGTGAAGGCAGGGTCTTAGATACGCAGTATTTT.

J is TRBJ2-7 and V is TRBV7-8; 9 bases match TRBD2. CDR1 is SGHVS and CDR2 is FQNEAQ in the germline V gene. After removal of 1 base from V and 4 bases from J, the junction contained 8 bases not matched to a gene. The CDR3 is made up of 16 amino acids. The DNA for the CDR3 is TGTGCCAGCAGCTTAGGGGGAGCGGGGGGAATTTACGAGCAGTACTTC. Translating it yields CASSLGGAGGIYEQYF.

This chain joins TRBV28 and TRBJ1-2, with TRBD1 matching 7 bases. The germline gives CDR1 MDHEN, CDR2 SYDVKM. Trimming cost V 2 bases and J 7 bases; bases outside gene matches: 4. This CDR3 has 13 amino acids. Here the CDR3 DNA reads TGTGCCAGCAGTTTAGGGCAGGGGGTTGGCTACACCTTC. Amino acids: CASSLGQGVGYTF.

This clone was seen a handful of times. The chain has TRBV5-6 and TRBJ1-1, with 8 positions matching TRBD1. Trimming removed 3 bases from V and 8 bases from J; junction bases left unmatched: 3. CDR3 length equals 12 residues. Per germline, CDR1 SGHDT and CDR2 YYEEEE. CDR3 protein: CASSSDRVEAFF. The DNA of the CDR3 is TGTGCCAGCAGCTCGGACAGGGTGGAAGCTTTCTTT.

The chain links TRBV2 to TRBJ2-5; 9 bases match TRBD2. Trimming at V came to 8 bases and at J to 5 bases, leaving 12 bases not matched to a gene. Per germline, CDR1 SNHLY and CDR2 FYNNEI. The CDR3 length is 15 residues. The CDR3: CASVRRGGPTETQYF. The CDR3 DNA reads as TGTGCCAGCGTCCGGCGGGGGGGTCCCACGGAGACCCAGTACTTC.

The chain recombines TRBV6-1 with TRBJ2-3; D is tentatively TRBD1 or TRBD2 (6 bases each). Germline CDR1 is MNHNS and CDR2 is SASEGT. The CDR3 is 12 amino acids. V lost 6 bases, J lost 10 bases, and 14 bases lay in between. CDR3 in DNA: TGTGCCAGCAGGCGGACAGAGCGGGCGCAGTATTTT. This sequence encodes CASRRTERAQYF.